This T cell receptor (beta chain) was sequenced for a study of cytomegalovirus exposure and HLA in healthy donors. Study context: Genetic ancestry analysis placed 81% of the 350 to 500 donors that were genotyped in the Caucasian-associated cluster.

Study-level findings and limits: Some V segments, including TRBV6-2 and TRBV6-3, were excluded as indistinguishable.

The PCR ran on 60 Vbeta and 13 Jbeta primers. Here immunoSEQ multiplex PCR was the method, and the copy in TCRdb shows in-frame clones only, minus some. Of roughly 130,000 clones detected, 80% appear once; the ten largest clones hold under 6%. This clone showed up just a few times. The antigen is not known. CDR1 and CDR2 (germline): SGDLS, YYNGEE. This CDR3 region has 11 residues. The ends were cut back, 7 bases at V and 7 bases at J, with 9 bases in the middle. Source material: PBMCs. This TCR was recovered from a man younger than 40 in good health and CMV-seronegative. This chain links TRBV9 with TRBJ1-3; tentatively, D is TRBD1 (5 bases). This CDR3 reads CASGQGNTIYF. The CDR3 bases are TGTGCCAGCGGTCAGGGCAACACCATATATTTT.